Listed here is a single TCR beta chain. What it recognizes is unknown. Germline V CDR1 and CDR2: MNHNS, SASEGT. The CDR3 has 14 amino acids. This entry comes from a study of tumor-infiltrating lymphocytes in primary liver carcinoma. Study at large: Both sexes were represented among patients, who were 30 to 69 years old. Roughly 3.65 to 7.5 million productive TCRbeta reads came from each sample, comparable across tissue types.

The study extracted blood RNA from unsorted whole blood and also extracted germline DNA. Making TCR beta cDNA involved around 500 ng total RNA and a constant-region primer. Researchers made the TCR beta libraries by running three nested multiplex PCR rounds with slightly modified ARM-PCR. Two initial PCR rounds of roughly 10 cycles each paired TRBV1-TRBV30 forward primers with a C-beta reverse primer. TCRdb re-called the multiplex PCR reads through MiXCR, storing one row per CDR3 protein. The table has some 320,000 distinct CDR3 sequences, less than 75% seen once. Overall study findings and caveats: When set against blood, tumors had a significantly higher top-250-clone fraction (p = 0.039).

The chain couples TRBV6-1 to TRBJ1-1; 8 bases are a match to TRBD1. This receptor was taken from a man in his forties with primary liver carcinoma and hepatitis B virus infection. Sequencing was carried out using peripheral blood. The CDR3 coding sequence is TGTACCAACGGACAGGGAACGGTATGGACTGAAGCTTTCTTT. Residues: CTNGQGTVWTEAFF.